This TCR beta chain was documented in a study of blood T cell repertoires in COVID-19. The protocol was immunoSEQ multiplex PCR, while the TCRdb copy is restricted to in-frame clones and leaves out a portion. The data show around 270,000 clones, approximately 87% seen once. This clonotype was sampled from a woman aged 45-60 years with acute or convalescent COVID-19. The sample taken for sequencing was peripheral blood.

The CDR3: CASSSGREQETQYF. CDR3 DNA: TGTGCCAGCAGCTCCGGCAGGGAACAAGAGACCCAGTACTTC. The chain recombines TRBV7-9 with TRBJ2-5; tentative D call: TRBD1 (5 bases). CDR1 SEHNR and CDR2 FQNEAQ come from the germline V gene (reference sequence). Trimming pared 4 bases from V and 2 bases from J, leaving 11 bases between. The CDR3 consists of 14 residues.